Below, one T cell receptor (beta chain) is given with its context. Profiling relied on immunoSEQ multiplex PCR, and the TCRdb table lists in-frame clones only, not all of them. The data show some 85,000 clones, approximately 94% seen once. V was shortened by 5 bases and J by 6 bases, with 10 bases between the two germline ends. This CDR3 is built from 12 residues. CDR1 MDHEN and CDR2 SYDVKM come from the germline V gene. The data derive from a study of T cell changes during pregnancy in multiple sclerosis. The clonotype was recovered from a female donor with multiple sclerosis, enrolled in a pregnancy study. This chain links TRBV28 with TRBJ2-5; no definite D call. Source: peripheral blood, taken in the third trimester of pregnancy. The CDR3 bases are TGTGCCAGCAGTAGCCAGGTACAGACCCAGTACTTC. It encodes CASSSQVQTQYF.